This paragraph covers one T cell receptor beta chain sequence. This sample is part of a study of T cells in Graves' hyperthyroidism and ophthalmopathy. The CDR3 has 14 amino acids. The junction had 8 bases not matched to a gene; V was cut back by 7 bases and J by 5 bases. Germline CDR1 MNHNS, CDR2 SASEGT. The CDR3 regions of TCR beta were amplified from RNA transcripts. HTBI primers were employed in a first-round RT-PCR of the TCR CDR3. TCRdb processed the multiplex PCR reads anew with MiXCR; each CDR3 protein has one entry. This sample has fewer than 250,000 distinct CDR3 sequences, with around 25% found just once.

The sample was blood. J is TRBJ2-5 and V is TRBV6-1, with 9 bases aligning to TRBD1. The sequence derives from a woman aged 40 to 49 with Graves' ophthalmopathy. CDR3 sequence: CASTRDRVMETQYF. The CDR3 nucleotides read TGTGCCAGCACCCGGGACAGGGTTATGGAGACCCAGTACTTC.